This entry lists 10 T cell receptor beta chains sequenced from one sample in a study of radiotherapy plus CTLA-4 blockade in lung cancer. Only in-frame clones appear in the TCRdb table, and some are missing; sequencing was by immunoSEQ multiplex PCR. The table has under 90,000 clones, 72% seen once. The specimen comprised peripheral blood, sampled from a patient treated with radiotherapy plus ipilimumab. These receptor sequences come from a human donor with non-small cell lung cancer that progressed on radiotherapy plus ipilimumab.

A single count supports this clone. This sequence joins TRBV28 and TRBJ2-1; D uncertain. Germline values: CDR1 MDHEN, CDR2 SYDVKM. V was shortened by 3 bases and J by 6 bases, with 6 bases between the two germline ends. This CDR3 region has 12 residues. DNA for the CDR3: TGTGCCAGCAGTTTTACTCTCAATGAGCAGTTCTTC. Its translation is CASSFTLNEQFF.

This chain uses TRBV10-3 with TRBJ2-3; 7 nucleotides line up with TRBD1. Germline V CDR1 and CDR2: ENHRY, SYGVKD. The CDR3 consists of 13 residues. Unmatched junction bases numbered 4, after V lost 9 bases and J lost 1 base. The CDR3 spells CAIKGQRTDTQYF. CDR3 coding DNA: TGTGCCATAAAGGGACAGCGCACAGATACGCAGTATTTT.

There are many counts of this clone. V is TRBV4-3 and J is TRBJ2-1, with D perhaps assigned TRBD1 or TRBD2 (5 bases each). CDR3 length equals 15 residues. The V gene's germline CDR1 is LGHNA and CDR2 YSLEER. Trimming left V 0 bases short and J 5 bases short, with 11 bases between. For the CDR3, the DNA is TGCGCCAGCAGCCAAGATGGGACGGCAGACAATGAGCAGTTCTTC. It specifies CASSQDGTADNEQFF.

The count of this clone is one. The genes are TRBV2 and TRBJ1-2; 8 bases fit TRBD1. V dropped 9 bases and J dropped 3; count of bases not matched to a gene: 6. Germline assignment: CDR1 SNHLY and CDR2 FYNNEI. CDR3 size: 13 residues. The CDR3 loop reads CASSDRADYGYTF. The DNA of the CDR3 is TGTGCCAGTTCGGACAGGGCAGACTATGGCTACACCTTC. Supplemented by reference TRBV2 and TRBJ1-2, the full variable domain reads EPEVTQTPSHQVTQMGQEVILRCVPISNHLYFYWYRQILGQKVEFLVSFYNNEISEKSEIFDDQFSVERPDGSNFTLKIRSTKLEDSAMYFCASSDRADYGYTFGSGTRLTVV.

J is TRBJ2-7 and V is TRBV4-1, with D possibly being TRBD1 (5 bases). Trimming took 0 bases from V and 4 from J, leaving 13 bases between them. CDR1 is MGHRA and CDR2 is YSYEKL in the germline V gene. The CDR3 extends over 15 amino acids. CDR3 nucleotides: TGCGCCAGCAGCCAAGAGGGTAGGGGTGGTTACGAGCAGTACTTC. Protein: CASSQEGRGGYEQYF.

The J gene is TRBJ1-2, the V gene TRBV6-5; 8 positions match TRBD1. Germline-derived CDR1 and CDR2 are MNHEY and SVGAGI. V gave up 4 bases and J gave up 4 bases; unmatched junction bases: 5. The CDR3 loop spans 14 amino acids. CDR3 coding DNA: TGTGCCAGCAGTTTTCAGGGGGCGGGCTATGGCTACACCTTC. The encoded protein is CASSFQGAGYGYTF.

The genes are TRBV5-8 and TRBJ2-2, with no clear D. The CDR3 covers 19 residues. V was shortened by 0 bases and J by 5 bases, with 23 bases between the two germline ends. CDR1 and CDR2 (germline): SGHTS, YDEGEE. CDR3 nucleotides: TGTGCCAGCAGCTTGGCGCAATGGGTTGACCTAAGTTCAACCGGGGAGCTGTTTTTT. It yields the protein CASSLAQWVDLSSTGELFF.

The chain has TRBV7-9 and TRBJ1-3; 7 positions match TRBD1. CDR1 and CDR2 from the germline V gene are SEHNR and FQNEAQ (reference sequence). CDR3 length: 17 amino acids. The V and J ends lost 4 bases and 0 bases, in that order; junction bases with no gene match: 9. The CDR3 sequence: CASSSRDRLISGNTIYF. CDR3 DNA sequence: TGTGCCAGCAGCTCGAGGGACAGACTGATCTCTGGAAACACCATATATTTT. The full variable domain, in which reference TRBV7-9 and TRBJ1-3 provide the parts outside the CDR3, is DTGVSQNPRHKITKRGQNVTFRCDPISEHNRLYWYRQTLGQGPEFLTYFQNEAQLEKSRLLSDRFSAERPKGSFSTLEIQRTEQGDSAMYLCASSSRDRLISGNTIYFGEGSWLTVV.

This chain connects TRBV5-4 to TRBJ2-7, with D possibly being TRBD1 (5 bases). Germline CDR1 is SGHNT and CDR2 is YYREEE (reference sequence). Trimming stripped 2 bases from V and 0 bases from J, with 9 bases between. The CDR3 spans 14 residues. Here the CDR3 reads CASSLTGDSYEQYF. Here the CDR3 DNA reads TGTGCCAGCAGCTTAACAGGAGACTCCTACGAGCAGTACTTC.

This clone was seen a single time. The CDR3 loop is CASSLDYYEQYF. For the CDR3, the DNA is TGTGCCAGCAGCTTAGATTACTACGAGCAGTACTTC. The gene calls are TRBV11-2 and TRBJ2-7, with D unresolved. Germline values: CDR1 SGHAT, CDR2 FQNNGV. Trimming removed 0 bases from V and 3 bases from J, with 3 bases in between. The CDR3 covers 12 residues.